A single sample gave rise to the 14 T cell receptor beta chains below, sequenced in a study of CD8 T cells in ankylosing spondylitis. TCRdb recomputed calls from the 5' RACE reads with MiXCR, one row per CDR3 protein. This sample has 380,000 or so distinct CDR3 sequences; roughly 20% occur once, and the top ten carry about an eighth. Sequenced sample: blood, either unsorted or a sorted T cell fraction (not recorded which). All receptors derive from a male donor with ankylosing spondylitis or in good health (not recorded which).

This clonotype was observed a few times. As DNA, the CDR3 is TGTGCCAGCAGCCGCCGGGACAGGGGGCCCACCGGGGAGCTGTTTTTT. It codes for CASSRRDRGPTGELFF. This chain connects TRBV5-5 to TRBJ2-2; 12 bases match TRBD1. The CDR3 has 16 amino acids. The V segment lost 4 bases and the J segment 4 bases; nucleotides outside the gene matches: 5. The germline CDR1 and CDR2 sequences are SGHKS and YYEKEE (reference sequence).

The chain uses TRBV11-1 and TRBJ2-4; perhaps D is TRBD1 or TRBD2 (5 bases each). The germline V and J ends were trimmed by 5 bases and 1 base, with 21 bases remaining between them. There are 18 residues in the CDR3. Germline loops: CDR1 SGHAT, CDR2 FQDESV (reference sequence). CDR3 residues: CASSPREPIQLAKNIQYF. CDR3 bases: TGTGCCAGCAGCCCCAGGGAGCCGATTCAACTCGCCAAAAACATTCAGTACTTC.

This chain links TRBV20-1 with TRBJ2-5; perhaps D is TRBD1 or TRBD2 (5 bases each). The CDR3 consists of 14 residues. In germline, CDR1 is DFQATT, CDR2 SNEGSKA (reference sequence). Trimming cost V 6 bases and J 1 base, with 15 bases left between them. CDR3 in amino acids: CSATGTYSQETQYF. CDR3 coding DNA: TGCAGTGCAACCGGGACCTATAGCCAAGAGACCCAGTACTTC.

This clonotype appeared a few times. This sequence joins TRBV11-2 and TRBJ2-3; D unresolved. Trimming left V 0 bases short and J 7 bases short, with 14 bases between. Germline lookup yields CDR1 SGHAT and CDR2 FQNNGV. This CDR3 spans 15 amino acids. DNA of the CDR3: TGTGCCAGCAGCTTAGATTTTGTTGGCCTCCATACGCAGTATTTT. This translates into CASSLDFVGLHTQYF.

This clonotype was picked up a small number of times. J is TRBJ2-7 and V is TRBV20-1; D not resolved. V was clipped by 0 bases and J by 4 bases, with 7 bases between them. Germline V gene sequence: CDR1 DFQATT, CDR2 SNEGSKA (reference sequence). The CDR3 sequence is 12 residues long. The CDR3 DNA reads TGCAGTGCTAGAGAGGCCGGATACGAGCAGTACTTC. Its protein is CSAREAGYEQYF.

This clonotype was observed a handful of times. The V and J genes are TRBV4-1 and TRBJ2-1, with TRBD2 matching over 10 bases. This CDR3 is 15 amino acids long. Germline trimming cut 3 bases from V and 8 bases from J; bases unmatched to any gene: 7. Germline V gene lookup returns CDR1 MGHRA and CDR2 YSYEKL. The DNA for the CDR3 is TGCGCCAGCAGCCACACAGCGGGGGGGCCCTATGAGCAGTTCTTC. Amino acid sequence: CASSHTAGGPYEQFF.

This clonotype has just a few counts. This chain connects TRBV4-1 to TRBJ2-1, with D unclear. The CDR3 runs to 15 residues. Per the germline V gene, CDR1 is MGHRA and CDR2 is YSYEKL. V was shortened by 0 bases and J by 6 bases, with 12 bases between the two germline ends. The CDR3 loop is CASSQEGPGRNEQFF. CDR3 DNA sequence: TGCGCCAGCAGCCAAGAAGGCCCCGGGCGCAATGAGCAGTTCTTC.

This clonotype has just a few counts. This chain uses TRBV7-8 with TRBJ2-1; tentatively, D is TRBD1 or TRBD2 (6 bases each). In germline, CDR1 is SGHVS, CDR2 FQNEAQ. V dropped 1 base and J dropped 10 bases, with 11 bases sitting between them. The CDR3 extends over 13 amino acids. Here the CDR3 reads CASSLGGAREQFF. CDR3 DNA: TGTGCCAGCAGCTTAGGGGGGGCGCGAGAGCAGTTCTTC.

This clonotype was seen a few times. The chain combines TRBV7-3 with TRBJ2-3, with D possibly being TRBD1 or TRBD2 (5 bases each). This CDR3 region has 15 residues. The germline V gene has CDR1 SGHTA and CDR2 FQGTGA. Deletions cut 5 bases from V and 5 bases from J, with 17 bases between. The CDR3 coding sequence is TGTGCCAGCAGCCCCCCAGGGCCGGCGGGAGATACGCAGTATTTT. It specifies CASSPPGPAGDTQYF. The full variable domain, its missing parts supplied by reference TRBV7-3 and TRBJ2-3, is GAGVSQTPSNKVTEKGKYVELRCDPISGHTALYWYRQSLGQGPEFLIYFQGTGAADDSGLPNDRFFAVRPEGSVSTLKIQRTERGDSAVYLCASSPPGPAGDTQYFGPGTRLTVL.

The chain joins TRBV5-1 to TRBJ2-2; D unresolved. The CDR3 totals 16 residues. Germline V gene sequence: CDR1 SGHRS, CDR2 YFSETQ. V lost 3 bases, J lost 2 bases, and 14 bases lay in between. The CDR3 nucleotides read TGCGCCAGCAGCTCGGCAGTTATGAGAAACACCGGGGAGCTGTTTTTT. Its translation: CASSSAVMRNTGELFF.

This clonotype was counted only a few times. V gene TRBV20-1 combines with J gene TRBJ2-2; no reliable D call. The CDR3 length is 14 residues. V gave up 0 bases and J gave up 6 bases, with 11 bases separating them. Germline V gene sequence: CDR1 DFQATT, CDR2 SNEGSKA (reference sequence). The CDR3 coding sequence is TGCAGTGCTAGAGATTGGCACAACGCCGGGGAGCTGTTTTTT. This sequence encodes CSARDWHNAGELFF.

V usage is TRBV11-2 and J usage is TRBJ2-2, with D possibly matching TRBD1 (5 bases). V was trimmed by 4 bases and J by 6 bases, leaving 12 bases between them. Germline CDR1 is SGHAT and CDR2 is FQNNGV. The CDR3 is 14 amino acids. CDR3 loop: CASSSEQVPGELFF. The CDR3, as DNA: TGTGCCAGCAGCTCAGAACAGGTTCCCGGGGAGCTGTTTTTT.

This clonotype was counted a few times. This rearrangement joins TRBV29-1 to TRBJ2-1; the match to TRBD1 covers 9 bases. CDR3 size: 14 residues. CDR1 and CDR2 (germline): SQVTM, ANQGSEA. After removal of 1 base from V and 7 bases from J, the junction contained 5 bases not matched to a gene. CDR3: CSVEGQGESNEQFF. Here the CDR3 DNA reads TGCAGCGTTGAAGGACAGGGGGAGAGTAATGAGCAGTTCTTC.

The chain employs TRBV28 and TRBJ1-5, with D perhaps matching TRBD1 (6 bases). Trimming pared 5 bases from V and 2 bases from J, leaving 13 bases between. Germline CDR1 and CDR2: MDHEN and SYDVKM. CDR3 length: 15 residues. The CDR3, as DNA: TGTGCCAGCAGTCAACAGGGTTTGGGCAATCAGCCCCAGCATTTT. As protein: CASSQQGLGNQPQHF.